The T cell receptor beta chain described here comes from a study of blood T cell repertoires in COVID-19. This CDR3 region has 17 residues. The germline V gene has CDR1 MNHEY and CDR2 SMNVEV (reference sequence). With 8 bases clipped from V and 5 bases from J, the junction kept 18 bases outside the gene matches. Authors' data handling: Estimation of nucleated cell counts relied on the amplification of reference gene primers. Sequenced by immunoSEQ multiplex PCR; TCRdb stores in-frame clones only, minus some. V and J calls and clone size come straight from that table; D and trimming were deduced from the DNA. The repertoire consists of roughly 80,000 clones, with around 82% occurring once and the leading ten covering 21%.

This clonotype was obtained from a human donor in a cohort sampled during active COVID-19. Specimen: peripheral blood. The chain combines TRBV27 with TRBJ2-7, with 10 positions matching TRBD1. CDR3 amino acids: CASQPPLDRDRGNEQYF. In nucleotides, the CDR3 is TGTGCCAGCCAGCCACCCCTCGACCGGGACAGGGGTAACGAGCAGTACTTC.